Shown below are 9 T cell receptor beta chains from a single sample sequenced in a study of CD8 T cells in Susac syndrome. cDNA came from about 0.46 to 1 ug RNA primed by random hexamers. TCRdb used MiXCR to reprocess the immunoSEQ multiplex PCR reads, holding one entry per CDR3 protein. The table includes approximately 210,000 distinct CDR3 sequences, 95% detected once. The sample consisted of CD4+ T cells from PBMCs. Source of these receptors: a human donor with multiple sclerosis.

The chain carries TRBV5-1 and TRBJ1-3; 7 nucleotides agree with TRBD1. CDR3 length: 15 residues. Germline CDR1 is SGHRS and CDR2 is YFSETQ. The junction had 7 bases not matched to a gene; V was cut back by 4 bases and J by 3 bases. The CDR3 DNA reads TGCGCCAGCAGCCCGGGGACAGTCGGTGGAAACACCATATATTTT. Its translation is CASSPGTVGGNTIYF. Variable domain in full (rest from reference TRBV5-1 and TRBJ1-3): KAGVTQTPRYLIKTRGQQVTLSCSPISGHRSVSWYQQTPGQGLQFLFEYFSETQRNKGNFPGRFSGRQFSNSRSEMNVSTLELGDSALYLCASSPGTVGGNTIYFGEGSWLTVV.

This clonotype was counted once. The rearrangement links TRBV20-1 to TRBJ2-4, with TRBD2 matching over 7 bases. Germline trimming cut 4 bases from V and 5 bases from J; bases unmatched to any gene: 14. The CDR3 loop spans 16 amino acids. The germline V gene encodes CDR1 DFQATT and CDR2 SNEGSKA (reference sequence). CDR3 in DNA: TGCAGTGCTATCAGGCTTTGGGGAGGGATCCAAAACATTCAGTACTTC. It codes for CSAIRLWGGIQNIQYF.

The chain employs TRBV20-1 and TRBJ2-5; 7 bases align to TRBD2. The CDR3 is 13 amino acids. The germline V gene has CDR1 DFQATT and CDR2 SNEGSKA (reference sequence). With 5 bases clipped from V and 4 bases from J, the junction kept 7 bases outside the gene matches. For the CDR3, the DNA is TGCAGTGCTGGGGCGGGAGCGAGAGAGACCCAGTACTTC. This translates into CSAGAGARETQYF.

The V gene is TRBV3-1, the J gene TRBJ2-7, with 8 positions matching TRBD1. With V trimmed by 0 bases and J by 6 bases, 4 bases remained unmatched. CDR1 is LGHDT and CDR2 is YNNKEL in the germline V gene (reference sequence). This CDR3 has 14 amino acids. Here the CDR3 reads CASSQDTRGLEQYF. The DNA for the CDR3 is TGTGCCAGCAGCCAAGATACCAGGGGGCTCGAGCAGTACTTC.

In DNA form, the CDR3 reads TGTGCCAGCTCACCCGCAGGGGCCGAGCAGTACTTC. Encoded protein: CASSPAGAEQYF. The chain employs TRBV18 and TRBJ2-7, with a tentative D call TRBD1 (6 bases). In germline, CDR1 is KGHSH, CDR2 LQKENI. This CDR3 contains 12 residues. With 3 bases removed from V and 6 bases from J, the gap between germline ends came to 9 bases.

The chain has TRBV7-2 and TRBJ1-2, with a tentative D call TRBD1 (6 bases). CDR1 and CDR2 (germline): SGHTA, FQGNSA. This CDR3 is 14 amino acids long. The ends were cut back, 4 bases at V and 8 bases at J, with 17 bases in the middle. The CDR3 nucleotides are TGTGCCAGCAGCTCTGGACAGCAGAGCGAGGGCTACACCTTC. As protein: CASSSGQQSEGYTF.

This chain connects TRBV30 to TRBJ1-2; D unclear. The length of the CDR3 is 11 residues. Trimming stripped 0 bases from V and 5 bases from J, with 4 bases between. Germline CDR1 reads GTSNPN; CDR2 reads SVGIG (reference sequence). CDR3 nucleotides: TGTGCCTGGAGTGTACAGTATGGCTACACCTTC. It is translated as CAWSVQYGYTF.

V usage is TRBV20-1 and J usage is TRBJ2-5, with 11 bases fitting TRBD2. The CDR3 totals 15 residues. From germline, CDR1 is DFQATT and CDR2 SNEGSKA (reference sequence). V shed 1 base, J shed 4 bases, and the junction held 5 bases outside the gene matches. The CDR3 protein is CSARVSGRAGETQYF. CDR3 DNA: TGCAGTGCTAGAGTTAGCGGGAGGGCCGGAGAGACCCAGTACTTC.

The gene calls are TRBV4-1 and TRBJ2-1; 7 bases map to TRBD2. The CDR3 contains 15 residues. CDR1 is MGHRA, CDR2 YSYEKL, per germline. V lost 4 bases to trimming and J lost 5 bases; unmatched junction nucleotides: 8. The DNA for the CDR3 is TGCGCCAGCAGCCCATGGGAGGGCCCCAACAATGAGCAGTTCTTC. Protein sequence: CASSPWEGPNNEQFF.